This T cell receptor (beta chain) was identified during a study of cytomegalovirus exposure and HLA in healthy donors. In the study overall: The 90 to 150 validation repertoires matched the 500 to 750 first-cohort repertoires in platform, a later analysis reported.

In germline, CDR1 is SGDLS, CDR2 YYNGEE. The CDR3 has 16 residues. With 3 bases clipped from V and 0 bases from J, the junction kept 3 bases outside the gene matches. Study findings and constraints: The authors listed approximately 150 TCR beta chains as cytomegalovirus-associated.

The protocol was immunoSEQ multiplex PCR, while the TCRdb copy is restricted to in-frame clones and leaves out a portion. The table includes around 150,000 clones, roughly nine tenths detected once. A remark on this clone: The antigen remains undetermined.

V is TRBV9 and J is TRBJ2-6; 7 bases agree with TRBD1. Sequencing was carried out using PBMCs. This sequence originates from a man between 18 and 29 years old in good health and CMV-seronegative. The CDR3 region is CASSAWDSSGANVLTF. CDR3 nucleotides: TGTGCCAGCAGCGCATGGGACAGCTCTGGGGCCAACGTCCTGACTTTC.